The 10 T cell receptor beta chains below come from one sample, sequenced in a study of blood T cell repertoires in COVID-19. The protocol was immunoSEQ multiplex PCR, while the TCRdb copy is restricted to in-frame clones and leaves out a portion. The top ten clones hold 5.5% to 8% of a sample with about 70,000 clones, about 83% of them seen once. Sequenced material: peripheral blood. These receptors were taken from a young man with COVID-19, enrolled during active disease.

Here the CDR3 reads CASSLDGEAQHF. CDR3 coding DNA: TGTGCCAGCAGTTTAGACGGGGAGGCCCAGCATTTT. The rearrangement joins TRBV12-3 or TRBV12-4 to TRBJ1-5; the D is unclear. Trimming pared 1 base from V and 11 bases from J, leaving 9 bases between. The CDR3 runs 12 residues.

V is TRBV7-8 and J is TRBJ1-1; 9 bases line up with TRBD1. Germline V gene data show CDR1 as SGHVS and CDR2 as FQNEAQ. Losses at the gene ends were 8 bases for V and 7 bases for J; bases not matched to a gene: 11. The CDR3 is 14 residues long. This CDR3 reads CASLLGTGTREAFF. The DNA for the CDR3 is TGTGCCAGCCTTCTTGGGACAGGGACCCGTGAAGCTTTCTTT.

This chain uses TRBV6-5 with TRBJ2-1; TRBD1 might be the D (5 bases). Per the germline V gene, CDR1 is MNHEY and CDR2 is SVGAGI. The length of the CDR3 is 15 residues. V lost 2 bases and J 2 bases, leaving 10 bases between the germline ends. The CDR3: CASSYAGKPYNEQFF. As DNA, the CDR3 is TGTGCCAGCAGTTACGCAGGGAAACCCTACAATGAGCAGTTCTTC.

The V and J genes are TRBV3-1 (or the pseudogene TRBV3-2) and TRBJ1-2, with D perhaps matching TRBD1 (5 bases). This CDR3 has 15 amino acids. V dropped 4 bases and J dropped 3 bases, with 15 bases sitting between them. Germline V lookup: CDR1 LGHDT, CDR2 YNNKEL (reference sequence). The CDR3 nucleotides read TGTGCCAGCAGCCGGCGGGGGGACCCCTACTATGGCTACACCTTC. It is translated as CASSRRGDPYYGYTF.

V is TRBV7-8 and J is TRBJ2-3; 14 positions match TRBD2. The length of the CDR3 is 19 residues. From germline, CDR1 is SGHVS and CDR2 FQNEAQ. Trimming removed 4 bases from V and 2 bases from J; junction bases left unmatched: 11. The CDR3 is CASSSGLAGDSDNTDTQYF. CDR3 DNA sequence: TGTGCCAGCAGCTCGGGACTAGCGGGAGACAGCGACAACACAGATACGCAGTATTTT.

J is TRBJ1-5 and V is TRBV11-2, with 7 bases matching TRBD1. Germline values: CDR1 SGHAT, CDR2 FQNNGV. Unmatched junction bases numbered 7, after V lost 4 bases and J lost 4 bases. This CDR3 is built from 15 residues. This CDR3 reads CASSSNRGRNQPQHF. CDR3 coding DNA: TGTGCCAGCAGCTCGAACAGGGGACGGAATCAGCCCCAGCATTTT.

V usage is TRBV7-3 and J usage is TRBJ2-5, with 10 bases aligning to TRBD1. Germline CDR1 SGHTA, CDR2 FQGTGA. Trimming took 5 bases from V and 8 from J; bases not matched to a gene: 5. The CDR3 loop spans 13 amino acids. The CDR3 DNA follows: TGTGCCAGCAGCCCGGACAGGGGGAATACCCAGTACTTC. Encoded protein: CASSPDRGNTQYF.

This clone appeared a few times. The rearrangement links TRBV5-5 to TRBJ1-2; a possible D gene is TRBD1 (5 bases). The V gene lost 2 bases and the J gene lost 8 bases, with 13 bases spanning the gap. The CDR3 totals 13 residues. Germline assignment: CDR1 SGHKS and CDR2 YYEKEE (reference sequence). CDR3 in DNA: TGTGCCAGCAGCTTCCCGGCCCCAGGGGGCTACACCTTC. Its protein is CASSFPAPGGYTF.

V usage is TRBV11-2 and J usage is TRBJ2-1; tentative D call: TRBD1 (5 bases). Trimming took 2 bases from V and 7 from J, leaving 15 bases between them. Germline CDR1 and CDR2: SGHAT and FQNNGV. The CDR3 totals 15 residues. The CDR3 spells CASSLNHKAGNEQFF. Written as DNA, the CDR3 is TGTGCCAGCAGCTTAAATCACAAGGCAGGGAATGAGCAGTTCTTC.

The chain links TRBV5-5 to TRBJ2-7; D is perhaps TRBD1 (6 bases). This CDR3 is built from 15 residues. Germline values: CDR1 SGHKS, CDR2 YYEKEE (reference sequence). Between the trimmed V and J ends, which lost 0 bases and 7 bases, there was a span of 17 bases. CDR3 DNA: TGTGCCAGCAGCTTGGGGGGACATTTAACGGAAGAGCAGTACTTC. It yields the protein CASSLGGHLTEEQYF. The complete variable domain, with remaining parts taken from reference TRBV5-5 and TRBJ2-7, reads DAGVTQSPTHLIKTRGQQVTLRCSPISGHKSVSWYQQVLGQGPQFIFQYYEKEERGRGNFPDRFSARQFPNYSSELNVNALLLGDSALYLCASSLGGHLTEEQYFGPGTRLTVT.